This TCR beta chain was captured in a study of regulatory dendritic cells for organ transplantation (dated by TCRdb to the late 2010s). The study in broad terms: Before and after allostimulation with regulatory or mature dendritic cells, TCRbeta repertoires were sequenced from sorted naive and memory CD4+ and CD8+ T cells.

The germline V gene sets CDR1 to SGHTA and CDR2 to FQGNSA. Its CDR3 holds 13 amino acids, cysteine through phenylalanine. The sequence is cut down to CDR3 DNA, 39 bases in frame from base 1. Trimming removed 0 bases from V and 8 bases from J, leaving 8 bases between the germline ends. As regards this clone: Its specific antigen is unknown. Per-base qualities were not stored, and no clone one base away is much larger.

FACS was used to sort CD4+ or CD8+ cells into naive T cells, defined as CD45RA+, and memory T cells, defined as CD45RO+. T cells for TCR sequencing came from two healthy control subjects. For the mixed lymphocyte reactions, sorted T cell subsets left unstimulated acted as baseline controls. The Qiagen DNeasy Blood & Tissue Kit was used to extract genomic DNA. What the study reported, not specific to this receptor: Repertoires were highly diverse in naive CD4+ and CD8+ T cells, less diverse in memory cells, and most oligoclonal in memory CD8+ cells. Allostimulation expanded memory CD8+ clones in both subjects, but regulatory dendritic cells appeared to induce more limited expansion than mature dendritic cells. Of the resting subsets, memory CD8+ T cells had the largest number of alloreactive TCR clonotypes. The authors pointed out considerable heterogeneity between individuals in the alloreactive memory CD8+ T cell pool, and only a couple of subjects were sequenced.

The TCRbeta CDR3 regions were amplified in a multiplexed two-step PCR with Vbeta-specific forward primers and Jbeta-specific reverse primers. TCRbeta libraries were sequenced on an Illumina instrument through the immunoSEQ service. The source study handled its data this way. V, D and J genes were assigned using IMGT annotation, and counts were corrected for multiplex PCR bias using synthetic CDR3 analogues. In the immunoSEQ Analyzer, repertoire clonality was calculated as one minus the normalized Shannon entropy. Clonal expansion was defined using Fisher's exact test with Benjamini-Hochberg false discovery rate control and a two-tailed threshold of P<0.01. Sourced from immuneACCESS, this table was stored by TCRdb with only in-frame sequences that have V and J called. A share of the clones is absent; for the studies checked, an unresolved V gene accounts for under half, and the remainder has no known explanation. The V and J calls and the clone size are those of that table, but D and trimming were determined from the DNA. The sample table shows 30,000 to 45,000 clones, and just over 90% are seen once. The top ten clonotypes cover about 0.11% of the sample.

The receptor chain draws on TRBV7-2 and TRBJ2-1; the D gene is unclear. The sample taken for sequencing was naive CD8+ T cells from blood. The cell subset or site label corresponds to: CD45RA+ naive T cells. The TCR sequence derives from a human donor in good health. The CDR3 corresponds to CASSLAPGDEQFF. The base sequence is TGTGCCAGCAGCTTAGCCCCAGGAGATGAGCAGTTCTTC.